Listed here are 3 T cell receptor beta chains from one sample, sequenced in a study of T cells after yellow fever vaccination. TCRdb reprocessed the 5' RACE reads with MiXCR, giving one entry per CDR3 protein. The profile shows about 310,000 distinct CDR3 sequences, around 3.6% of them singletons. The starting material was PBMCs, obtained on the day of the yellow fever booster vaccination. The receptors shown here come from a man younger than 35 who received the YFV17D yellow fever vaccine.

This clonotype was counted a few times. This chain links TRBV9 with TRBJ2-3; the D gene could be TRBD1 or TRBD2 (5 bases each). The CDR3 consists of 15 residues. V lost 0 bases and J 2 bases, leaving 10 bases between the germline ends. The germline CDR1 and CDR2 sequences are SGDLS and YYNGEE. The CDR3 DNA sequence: TGTGCCAGCAGCGTAGAATGGGGGATCACAGATACGCAGTATTTT. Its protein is CASSVEWGITDTQYF.

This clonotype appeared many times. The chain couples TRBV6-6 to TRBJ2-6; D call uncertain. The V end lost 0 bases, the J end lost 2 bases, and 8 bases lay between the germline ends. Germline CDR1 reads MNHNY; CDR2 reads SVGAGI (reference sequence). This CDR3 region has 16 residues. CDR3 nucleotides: TGTGCCAGCAGTTACTCGTGGGAAGCTGGGGCCAACGTCCTGACTTTC. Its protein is CASSYSWEAGANVLTF.

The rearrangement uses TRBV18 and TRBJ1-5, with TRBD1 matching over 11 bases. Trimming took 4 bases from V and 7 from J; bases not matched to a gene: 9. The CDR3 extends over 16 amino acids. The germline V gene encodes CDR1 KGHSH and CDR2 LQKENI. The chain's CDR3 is CASSLGTGGTGQPQHF. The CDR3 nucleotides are TGTGCCAGCTCACTAGGGACAGGGGGAACGGGGCAGCCCCAGCATTTT.